These 6 T cell receptor beta chains share one sample of origin, sequenced in a study of blood T cell repertoires in COVID-19. TCRdb's copy holds only in-frame clones and misses some; the assay was immunoSEQ multiplex PCR. This sample has approximately 200,000 clones, with about 86% found just once. The specimen sequenced was PBMCs or T cells enriched from blood (not recorded which). These receptors were collected from a woman aged 40-49 years with acute COVID-19.

The genes are TRBV6-1 and TRBJ2-3; D might be TRBD2 (5 bases). CDR3 length equals 15 residues. The V and J ends lost 3 bases and 6 bases respectively, with 16 bases between them. CDR1 and CDR2 (germline): MNHNS, SASEGT. The CDR3 region has the DNA TGTGCCAGCAGTGATGGACTCCTCGGATCCGATACGCAGTATTTT. Translation: CASSDGLLGSDTQYF.

The chain has TRBV12-2 and TRBJ2-1; the table's D call, TRBD2, has no DNA check behind it. TRBV12-2 is noted as a pseudogene. CDR3 length equals 10 residues. CDR3 nucleotide sequence: TGTGCAAGTCGTCGGGAGCTATCCTTCTTC. Translated, it gives CASRRELSFF.

This chain joins TRBV13 and TRBJ2-3; TRBD2 might be the D (6 bases). V lost 5 bases, J lost 4 bases, and 16 bases lay in between. The CDR3 spans 15 residues. Germline lookup yields CDR1 PRHDT and CDR2 FYEKMQ (reference sequence). For the CDR3, the DNA is TGTGCCAGCAGCCGTCCGGGACTGGTTGCAGATACGCAGTATTTT. Its translation: CASSRPGLVADTQYF. Variable domain in full (rest from reference TRBV13 and TRBJ2-3): AAGVIQSPRHLIKEKRETATLKCYPIPRHDTVYWYQQGPGQDPQFLISFYEKMQSDKGSIPDRFSAQQFSDYHSELNMSSLELGDSALYFCASSRPGLVADTQYFGPGTRLTVL.

The rearrangement joins TRBV12-3 or TRBV12-4 to TRBJ1-4; 7 bases agree with TRBD1. The CDR3 is made up of 13 amino acids. Trimming at V came to 3 bases and at J to 8 bases, leaving 3 bases not matched to a gene. The CDR3 nucleotides are TGTGCCAGCAGTTTTTACAGGGGCGAAAAACTGTTTTTT. Translated, it gives CASSFYRGEKLFF.

CDR3 in amino acids: CASSLGSTEKLFF. Written as DNA, the CDR3 is TGCGCCAGCAGCTTGGGTAGTACTGAAAAACTGTTTTTT. This sequence joins TRBV5-1 and TRBJ1-4; D is unclear. Germline values: CDR1 SGHRS, CDR2 YFSETQ. The CDR3 consists of 13 residues. With 0 bases removed from V and 7 bases from J, the gap between germline ends came to 7 bases.

The chain has TRBV2 and TRBJ1-2, with 9 bases lining up with TRBD1. Germline CDR1 SNHLY, CDR2 FYNNEI. Unmatched junction bases numbered 9, after V lost 6 bases and J lost 4 bases. The CDR3 has 15 amino acids. Written as DNA, the CDR3 is TGTGCCAGCAGCGACGAAACAGGGGGCGGCTATGGCTACACCTTC. This gives the protein CASSDETGGGYGYTF.